This entry lists 23 T cell receptor beta chains sequenced from one sample in a study of shared clonotypes between healthy human individuals (dated by TCRdb to about 2020). The library was produced with the immunoSEQ multiplex PCR assay. The table comes from immuneACCESS by way of TCRdb, which keeps in-frame sequences with V and J called. Part of the clones is missing from these tables; in studies checked, under half for an unresolved V gene and the rest for unknown reasons. The sample table contains some 2,500,000 clones; only one count was recorded for roughly 92% of them. The ten largest make up around 0.35% of the sample. The sequenced sample consisted of naive CD4+ T cells from PBMCs. Read against the paper, the sample's cell subset or site label means: CD45RA+ positively selected. These receptors all stem from a man between 18 and 29 years old in good health. Some clones in this sample may be carry-over from other donors' samples.

This clone was seen only once. V and J are TRBV7-3 and TRBJ2-2, with 14 bases matching TRBD2. Losses at the gene ends were 3 bases for V and 7 bases for J; bases not matched to a gene: 1. In germline, CDR1 is SGHTA, CDR2 FQGTGA. This CDR3 is built from 15 residues. This CDR3 is CASSLGLAGDGELFF. In nucleotides, the CDR3 is TGTGCCAGCAGCTTGGGACTAGCGGGAGACGGGGAGCTGTTTTTT. The whole variable domain, filled in from reference TRBV7-3 and TRBJ2-2, reads GAGVSQTPSNKVTEKGKYVELRCDPISGHTALYWYRQSLGQGPEFLIYFQGTGAADDSGLPNDRFFAVRPEGSVSTLKIQRTERGDSAVYLCASSLGLAGDGELFFGEGSRLTVL.

Concerning this clone itself: The same CDR3 arises from other DNA sequences in this sample as well. V is TRBV6-5 and J is TRBJ1-1; 7 nucleotides match TRBD1. This CDR3 has 13 residues. V trimming: 6 bases; J trimming: 1 base; junction bases outside the gene matches: 2. Germline CDR1 MNHEY, CDR2 SVGAGI. The CDR3 DNA follows: TGTGCCAGCAGCCGACAGGGGAACACTGAAGCTTTCTTT. Translation: CASSRQGNTEAFF.

A single count supports this clone. The chain couples TRBV7-2 to TRBJ2-7; 11 bases line up with TRBD1. Germline CDR1 reads SGHTA; CDR2 reads FQGNSA. V lost 4 bases and J lost 1; bases outside the gene matches: 9. The CDR3 sequence is 17 residues long. CDR3: CASSYRTGGNGSYEQYF. In DNA, the CDR3 is TGTGCCAGCAGCTATAGGACAGGGGGCAACGGGTCCTACGAGCAGTACTTC.

The sample holds a few counts of this clone. The rearrangement links TRBV9 to TRBJ1-1, with 10 bases that match TRBD1. Germline V gene lookup returns CDR1 SGDLS and CDR2 YYNGEE. The CDR3 sequence is 15 residues long. J gave up 6 bases and V 4 bases, and 9 bases lay outside the gene matches. CDR3 sequence reads: CASSPRPTGGSEAFF. CDR3 DNA sequence: TGTGCCAGCAGCCCACGCCCGACAGGGGGCTCTGAAGCTTTCTTT.

This chain links TRBV5-1 with TRBJ2-3; 9 nucleotides line up with TRBD2. Per germline, CDR1 SGHRS and CDR2 YFSETQ. This CDR3 is 14 amino acids long. Unmatched junction bases numbered 3, after V lost 4 bases and J lost 3 bases. As DNA, the CDR3 is TGCGCCAGCAGCGTCGGACTAGCGACAGATACGCAGTATTTT. It encodes CASSVGLATDTQYF.

This sequence joins TRBV20-1 and TRBJ2-3; D unresolved. Germline assignment: CDR1 DFQATT and CDR2 SNEGSKA (reference sequence). CDR3 length: 11 residues. V was pared by 5 bases and J by 4 bases, with 7 bases between. CDR3: CSAAAADTQYF. Here the CDR3 DNA reads TGCAGTGCTGCGGCTGCAGATACGCAGTATTTT.

This sequence joins TRBV5-1 and TRBJ2-7; D might be TRBD1 or TRBD2, each matching 5 bases. Germline values: CDR1 SGHRS, CDR2 YFSETQ. V lost 4 bases and J 5 bases, leaving 16 bases between the germline ends. The CDR3 length is 14 residues. The CDR3 coding sequence is TGCGCCAGCAGCAGCGAGGGGCGTCGGAACGAGCAGTACTTC. It translates to CASSSEGRRNEQYF.

The chain couples TRBV9 to TRBJ2-3; unclear D gene. V was shortened by 4 bases and J by 9 bases, with 12 bases between the two germline ends. Germline values: CDR1 SGDLS, CDR2 YYNGEE. The CDR3 has 12 amino acids. The CDR3 nucleotides read TGTGCCAGCAGCCCCACGTGGGGAACGCAGTATTTT. Its protein product is CASSPTWGTQYF.

V is TRBV18 and J is TRBJ2-7; a weak D match, TRBD1 (5 bases). Trimming removed 1 base from V and 2 bases from J, with 9 bases in between. This CDR3 is built from 14 residues. Germline lookup yields CDR1 KGHSH and CDR2 LQKENI. CDR3 nucleotide sequence: TGTGCCAGCTCACCACAGACAGTTACCTACGAGCAGTACTTC. Encoded protein: CASSPQTVTYEQYF.

As for this clone: Additional DNA sequences in this sample encode the identical CDR3. The genes are TRBV5-1 and TRBJ2-7, with 9 nucleotides matching TRBD1. Germline V lookup: CDR1 SGHRS, CDR2 YFSETQ. CDR3 size: 14 residues. With 4 bases clipped from V and 3 bases from J, the junction kept 5 bases outside the gene matches. CDR3 nucleotide sequence: TGCGCCAGCAGCACGACAGGGGGTAGCTACGAGCAGTACTTC. This codes for CASSTTGGSYEQYF.

This clone was counted a few times. V is TRBV5-1 and J is TRBJ2-1; 9 nucleotides line up with TRBD2. V lost 0 bases and J lost 10; bases outside the gene matches: 8. Germline CDR1 and CDR2: SGHRS and YFSETQ. This CDR3 is built from 15 residues. The CDR3 loop reads CASSLVLAGNYEQFF. The CDR3 DNA sequence: TGCGCCAGCAGCTTGGTTCTAGCGGGAAACTACGAGCAGTTCTTC.

V and J are TRBV30 and TRBJ2-5; D is ambiguous. The J call is uncertain, as TRBJ2-7 better fits the DNA end. Germline-derived CDR1 and CDR2 are GTSNPN and SVGIG (reference sequence). CDR3 length equals 13 residues. The CDR3 region has the DNA TGTGCCTGGAGTGCCGACTTAACCTACGAGCAGTACTTC. Protein: CAWSADLTYEQYF.

The V and J genes are TRBV4-1 and TRBJ2-1, with 8 bases lining up with TRBD2. Germline assignment: CDR1 MGHRA and CDR2 YSYEKL. The CDR3 contains 16 residues. The J segment lost 5 bases and the V segment lost 1 base, leaving 7 bases of the junction unmatched. CDR3 loop: CASSQVGGRRDNEQFF. Here the CDR3 DNA reads TGCGCCAGCAGCCAAGTCGGCGGGAGGCGCGACAATGAGCAGTTCTTC.

About this clone: In the same sample, other DNA sequences code for this CDR3. This rearrangement joins TRBV28 to TRBJ2-7; 10 bases match TRBD2. V lost 4 bases to trimming and J lost 0 bases; unmatched junction nucleotides: 0. The CDR3 runs 14 residues. Looked up from germline, CDR1 is MDHEN and CDR2 is SYDVKM. CDR3 protein: CASSSSGSSYEQYF. Here the CDR3 DNA reads TGTGCCAGCAGTTCTAGCGGGAGCTCCTACGAGCAGTACTTC.

The chain uses TRBV29-1 and TRBJ2-3, with D unresolved. V lost 4 bases and J lost 5, with 13 bases in between. Germline CDR1 reads SQVTM; CDR2 reads ANQGSEA. CDR3 length: 13 amino acids. This CDR3 reads CSVAGRHIDTQYF. CDR3 sequence (DNA): TGCAGCGTTGCGGGTCGACACATAGATACGCAGTATTTT.

The V call is TRBV28, the J call TRBJ1-1; D might be TRBD1 (6 bases). Germline V gene sequence: CDR1 MDHEN, CDR2 SYDVKM. The CDR3 has 13 amino acids. V was cut by 6 bases and J by 6 bases, with 14 bases left in between. The DNA for the CDR3 is TGTGCCAGCAGACCCGACAGGTACTCTGAAGCTTTCTTT. It translates to CASRPDRYSEAFF. The variable domain in full, with the rest retrieved from reference TRBV28 and TRBJ1-1, is DVKVTQSSRYLVKRTGEKVFLECVQDMDHENMFWYRQDPGLGLRLIYFSYDVKMKEKGDIPEGYSVSREKKERFSLILESASTNQTSMYLCASRPDRYSEAFFGQGTRLTVV.

The V gene is TRBV28, the J gene TRBJ1-2; D might be TRBD1 (5 bases). CDR1 is MDHEN, CDR2 SYDVKM, per germline. The CDR3 runs 13 residues. Trimming stripped 5 bases from V and 7 bases from J, with 14 bases between. The CDR3 reads CASSTRGEVGYTF. Here the CDR3 DNA reads TGTGCCAGCAGTACGCGGGGGGAGGTTGGCTACACCTTC.

The CDR3 spells CASSSSGGPNEKLFF. The CDR3 region has the DNA TGTGCCAGCAGTTCCTCAGGGGGACCTAATGAAAAACTGTTTTTT. The chain employs TRBV28 and TRBJ1-4; 7 bases match TRBD1. Germline CDR1 is MDHEN and CDR2 is SYDVKM. Trimming removed 4 bases from V and 3 bases from J; junction bases left unmatched: 5. The CDR3 has 15 residues.

Remarks on this clone: Within the sample, other DNA sequences also encode this same CDR3. The chain recombines TRBV18 with TRBJ1-1, with D unclear. The CDR3 is 13 residues long. From germline, CDR1 is KGHSH and CDR2 LQKENI. The V and J ends lost 3 bases and 0 bases respectively, with 5 bases between them. The CDR3 region has the DNA TGTGCCAGCTCACCGGCGGTGAACACTGAAGCTTTCTTT. Its protein is CASSPAVNTEAFF.

This rearrangement joins TRBV11-2 to TRBJ2-5, with D possibly being TRBD2 (6 bases). The better agreement between TRBJ2-7 and the DNA end casts doubt on the J call. The CDR3 length is 16 residues. Germline assignment: CDR1 SGHAT and CDR2 FQNNGV. The CDR3 DNA sequence: TGTGCCAGCAGCTTAGGGGGAGGCAGGGCCTCCTACGAGCAGTACTTC. Its protein product is CASSLGGGRASYEQYF.

The V gene is TRBV10-3, the J gene TRBJ2-5; a possible D gene is TRBD1 (6 bases). The CDR3 is 13 amino acids. The V end was cut by 8 bases, the J end by 3 bases, with 13 bases between. Germline V CDR1 and CDR2: ENHRY, SYGVKD. CDR3 residues: CAIGGNREETQYF. As DNA, the CDR3 is TGTGCCATCGGCGGAAACAGGGAAGAGACCCAGTACTTC.

The V and J genes are TRBV6-4 and TRBJ2-5, with a possible D match to TRBD1 (5 bases). The CDR3 length is 14 residues. The V gene lost 4 bases and the J gene lost 3 bases, with 12 bases spanning the gap. CDR1 is MRHNA and CDR2 is SNTAGT in the germline V gene. This CDR3 reads CASSAPWGEETQYF. The CDR3 region has the DNA TGTGCCAGCAGTGCCCCTTGGGGCGAAGAGACCCAGTACTTC.

The chain has TRBV28 and TRBJ1-2, with D perhaps matching TRBD1 (5 bases). The CDR3 covers 14 residues. The V gene's germline CDR1 is MDHEN and CDR2 SYDVKM. Trimming took 6 bases from V and 4 from J, leaving 15 bases between them. CDR3 region: CASRSPGTGYGYTF. In DNA form, the CDR3 reads TGTGCCAGCAGGTCACCTGGGACGGGCTATGGCTACACCTTC.